This TCR beta chain was captured in a study of identifying expanded T cells in peripheral blood. This table comes from immunoSEQ multiplex PCR, and its TCRdb copy is limited to in-frame clones, with some not included. The sample holds approximately 130,000 clones, approximately 86% seen once. Healthy donors had no documented immune events, such as infections, while sampled. V lost 4 bases, J lost 4 bases, and 5 bases stayed unmatched. Germline lookup yields CDR1 SGHRS and CDR2 YFSETQ. The CDR3 loop spans 14 amino acids. Study-level results: Clone count variance between roughly 2-week samples rose with total template count.

With respect to this clone: Its antigen is unknown.

The J gene is TRBJ2-5, the V gene TRBV5-1; 9 bases agree with TRBD1. Sequenced: blood. The clonotype originates from a person aged 18 to 70 in good health. CDR3 DNA: TGCGCCAGCAGCGTGGGGACAGGGACAGAGACCCAGTACTTC. This encodes CASSVGTGTETQYF.